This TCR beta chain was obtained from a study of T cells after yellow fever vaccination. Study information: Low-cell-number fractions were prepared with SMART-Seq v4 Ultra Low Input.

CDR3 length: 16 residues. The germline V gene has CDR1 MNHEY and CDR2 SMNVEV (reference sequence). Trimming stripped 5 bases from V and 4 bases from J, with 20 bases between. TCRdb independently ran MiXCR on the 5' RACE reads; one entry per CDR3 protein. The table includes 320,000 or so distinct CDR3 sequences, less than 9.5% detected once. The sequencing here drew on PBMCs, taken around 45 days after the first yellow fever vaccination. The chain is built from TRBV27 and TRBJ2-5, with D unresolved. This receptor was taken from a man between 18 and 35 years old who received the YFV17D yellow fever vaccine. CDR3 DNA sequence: TGTGCCAGCAGTCCGATCACTTTCTCGTTGAGAGAGACCCAGTACTTC. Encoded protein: CASSPITFSLRETQYF.